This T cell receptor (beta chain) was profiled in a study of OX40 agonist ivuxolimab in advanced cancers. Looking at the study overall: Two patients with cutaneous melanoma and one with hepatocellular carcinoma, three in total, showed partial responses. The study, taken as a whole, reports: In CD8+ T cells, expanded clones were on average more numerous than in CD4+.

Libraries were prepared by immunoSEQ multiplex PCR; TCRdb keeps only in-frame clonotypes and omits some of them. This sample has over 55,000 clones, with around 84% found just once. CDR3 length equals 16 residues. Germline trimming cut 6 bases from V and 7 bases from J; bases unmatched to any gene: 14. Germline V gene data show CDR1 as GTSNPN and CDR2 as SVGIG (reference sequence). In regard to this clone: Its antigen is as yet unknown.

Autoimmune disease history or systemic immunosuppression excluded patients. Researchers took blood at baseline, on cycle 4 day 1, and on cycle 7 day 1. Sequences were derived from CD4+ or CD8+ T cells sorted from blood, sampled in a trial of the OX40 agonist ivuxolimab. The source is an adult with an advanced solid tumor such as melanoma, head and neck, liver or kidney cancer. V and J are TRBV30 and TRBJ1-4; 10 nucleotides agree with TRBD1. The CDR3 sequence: CACTTGTGVSGEKLFF. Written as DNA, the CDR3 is TGTGCCTGTACCACCGGGACAGGGGTGAGTGGTGAAAAACTGTTTTTT.